This TCR beta chain was recorded in a study of T cells in Graves' hyperthyroidism and ophthalmopathy. Patients aged 18 to 65 had newly diagnosed hyperthyroidism that had lasted under 2 months. The study based diagnoses on clinical symptoms, serum thyroxine and TRAb, thyroid ultrasound and orbital computed tomography. Isolation of PBMCs was performed on around 9.4 ml fresh peripheral blood. Study-level points and caveats: Progression to ophthalmopathy was predicted a median of approximately seven months early.

Deletions cut 3 bases from V and 7 bases from J, with 18 bases between. The CDR3 has 15 residues. Germline values: CDR1 ENHRY, CDR2 SYGVKD. This clonotype occurred a few times. What it binds is not known. It was RNA transcripts that yielded the amplified TCR beta CDR3 regions. HTBI primers were the set used in a first-round RT-PCR of the TCR CDR3. A single record per CDR3 protein comes from TCRdb applying MiXCR to the multiplex PCR reads. Among 730,000 or so distinct CDR3 sequences listed, roughly 20% were seen once. The V and J genes are TRBV10-3 and TRBJ1-2; D is ambiguous. Material for sequencing was blood. The sequence derives from a woman between 50 and 59 years old with Graves' hyperthyroidism that later progressed to Graves' ophthalmopathy. CDR3 residues: CAISEGPGPYSGYTF. The CDR3 DNA follows: TGTGCCATCAGTGAAGGTCCCGGACCCTATAGTGGCTACACCTTC.